The present entry profiles one TCR beta chain with its context. The method was immunoSEQ multiplex PCR; TCRdb's version includes in-frame clones alone and lacks a portion of them. The table has 120,000 or so clones, about three quarters seen once. Germline-derived CDR1 and CDR2 are MNHEY and SVGEGT. Trimming removed 0 bases at V and 2 bases at J, with 10 bases between. The CDR3 runs to 16 residues. The data were taken from a study of blood T cell repertoires in COVID-19. This sequence joins TRBV6-2 or TRBV6-3 and TRBJ2-2; D not resolved. This sequence originates from a woman of 80 years or more with active or convalescent COVID-19. Material for sequencing was peripheral blood. CDR3 DNA: TGTGCCAGCAGTTACTCCCCTAGTTCCAACACCGGGGAGCTGTTTTTT. Translated, it gives CASSYSPSSNTGELFF.